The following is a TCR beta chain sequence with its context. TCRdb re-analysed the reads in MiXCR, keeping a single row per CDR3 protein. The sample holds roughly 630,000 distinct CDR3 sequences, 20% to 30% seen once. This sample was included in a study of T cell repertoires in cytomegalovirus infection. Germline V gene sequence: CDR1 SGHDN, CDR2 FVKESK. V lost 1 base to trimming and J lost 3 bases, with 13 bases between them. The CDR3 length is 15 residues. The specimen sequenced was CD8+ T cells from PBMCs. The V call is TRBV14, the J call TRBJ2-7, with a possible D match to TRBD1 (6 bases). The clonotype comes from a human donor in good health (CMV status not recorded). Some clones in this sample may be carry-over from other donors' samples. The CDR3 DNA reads TGTGCCAGCAGCCAAGGATTAGGACAGATCTACGAGCAGTACTTC. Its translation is CASSQGLGQIYEQYF.